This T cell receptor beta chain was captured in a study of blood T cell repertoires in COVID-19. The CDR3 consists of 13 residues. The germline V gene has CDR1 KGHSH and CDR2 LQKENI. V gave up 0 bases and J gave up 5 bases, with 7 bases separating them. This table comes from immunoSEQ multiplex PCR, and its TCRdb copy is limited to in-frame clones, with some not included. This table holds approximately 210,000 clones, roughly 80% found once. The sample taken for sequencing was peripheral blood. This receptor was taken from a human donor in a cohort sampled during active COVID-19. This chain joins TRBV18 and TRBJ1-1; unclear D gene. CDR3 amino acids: CASSPPWRTEAFF. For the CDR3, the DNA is TGTGCCAGCTCACCACCGTGGCGGACTGAAGCTTTCTTT. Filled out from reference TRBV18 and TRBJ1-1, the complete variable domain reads NAGVMQNPRHLVRRRGQEARLRCSPMKGHSHVYWYRQLPEEGLKFMVYLQKENIIDESGMPKERFSAEFPKEGPSILRIQQVVRGDSAAYFCASSPPWRTEAFFGQGTRLTVV.